This TCR beta chain was profiled in a study of identical twins. TCRdb reprocessed the 5' RACE reads via MiXCR and lists one record per CDR3 protein. The table has around 280,000 distinct CDR3 sequences, about 8.3% seen once. Deletions cut 4 bases from V and 8 bases from J, with 13 bases between. The CDR3 has 13 residues. Germline CDR1 SGHRS, CDR2 YFSETQ. Whole-study findings and limits: Cross-sectional statistics underpinned the conclusions; the same donors were not followed.

This clonotype turned up a few times. The target antigen is unknown. The same sample was also used in a study of yellow fever vaccine responses in identical twins.

V is TRBV5-1 and J is TRBJ2-1; the D gene is possibly TRBD2 (7 bases). This TCR was sampled from a woman in her late teens or twenties in good health. Sequencing was carried out using memory (CD45RO+) T cells sorted from blood. CDR3 nucleotide sequence: TGCGCCAGCAGCGCGGGGGCCGGGGATGAGCAGTTCTTC. Translated: CASSAGAGDEQFF. Using reference TRBV5-1 and TRBJ2-1 for the parts outside the CDR3, the full variable domain is KAGVTQTPRYLIKTRGQQVTLSCSPISGHRSVSWYQQTPGQGLQFLFEYFSETQRNKGNFPGRFSGRQFSNSRSEMNVSTLELGDSALYLCASSAGAGDEQFFGPGTRLTVL.